This TCR beta chain was observed in a study of cytomegalovirus exposure and HLA in healthy donors. Background on the study: Falling in the Caucasian-associated ancestry cluster were 80% to 85% of approximately 400 genotyped donors.

The study, taken as a whole, reports: Cytomegalovirus-associated TCR beta chains were listed, numbering some 180. Fewer N-insertions (relative to the 666-donor mean) were reportedly seen in an Asian-associated ancestry cluster in a later analysis. HLA alleles were associated with 15,000 to 20,000 TCR beta sequences in a later analysis at 0.05 false discovery rate.

The CDR3 spans 14 residues. Per the germline V gene, CDR1 is ENHRY and CDR2 is SYGVKD. V dropped 6 bases and J dropped 3; count of bases not matched to a gene: 8. As concerns this clone: As yet, its antigen is unknown.

In the PCR, 60 Vbeta and 13 Jbeta primers were used. The method was immunoSEQ multiplex PCR; TCRdb's version includes in-frame clones alone and lacks a portion of them. The profile shows 95,000 to 150,000 clones, under 85% of them singletons. The V call is TRBV10-3, the J call TRBJ2-7, with 7 nucleotides matching TRBD1. This TCR came from a woman aged 40 to 55 in good health and CMV-seropositive. What was sequenced was PBMCs. CDR3 sequence: CAIREEGAGYEQYF. The CDR3 DNA follows: TGTGCCATCAGGGAAGAGGGGGCAGGCTACGAGCAGTACTTC.